The source of this T cell receptor (beta chain) is a study of T cells after yellow fever vaccination. Whole-study context: Fractions low in cell number were prepared with SMART-Seq v4 Ultra Low Input.

Points from the study as a whole: There was a small share of clonotypes that showed up in both the CD4 and CD8 compartments.

TCRdb reprocessed the 5' RACE reads via MiXCR and lists one record per CDR3 protein. This sample carries nearly 300,000 distinct CDR3 sequences, 8.5% to 10% of them seen once, and the ten largest clones take around 3.5%. Concerning this clonotype itself: Its cognate antigen is unknown.

The CDR3 has 15 residues. Trimming took 6 bases from V and 1 from J, leaving 15 bases between them. From germline, CDR1 is LNHDA and CDR2 SQIVND (reference sequence). The chain combines TRBV19 with TRBJ1-1; perhaps TRBD1 as D (5 bases). This receptor was identified in a man between 18 and 29 years old who received the YFV17D yellow fever vaccine. The specimen was CD4+ T cells sorted from PBMCs, collected 5 days after the yellow fever booster vaccination. The CDR3 protein is CASSRPTASNTEAFF. The CDR3, as DNA: TGTGCCAGTAGCCGACCGACAGCATCGAACACTGAAGCTTTCTTT.